The 17 T cell receptor beta chains listed next were all sequenced from one sample in a study of glioma-infiltrating T cells after dendritic cell vaccination. Clones were read by immunoSEQ multiplex PCR, and TCRdb kept only the in-frame ones, dropping some. The sample consists of around 25,000 clones, over 85% of them appearing once. Time point noted: after dendritic cell vaccination, including at tumor progression/relapse. The starting material was blood, obtained after dendritic cell vaccination. Every receptor here comes from a human donor with glioblastoma.

The chain is built from TRBV11-3 and TRBJ1-1; the D gene is possibly TRBD1 (6 bases). The germline CDR1 and CDR2 sequences are SGHNT and YENEEA. V was cut by 4 bases and J by 1 base, with 7 bases left in between. The CDR3 sequence is 13 residues long. The CDR3 DNA sequence: TGTGCCAGCAGCTCGGGACAGAACACTGAAGCTTTCTTT. It translates to CASSSGQNTEAFF.

The chain is built from TRBV6-1 and TRBJ2-7; TRBD2 agrees at 8 bases. The CDR3 is 16 amino acids. Germline lookup yields CDR1 MNHNS and CDR2 SASEGT. Trimming removed 4 bases from V and 0 bases from J; junction bases left unmatched: 8. CDR3 DNA sequence: TGTGCCAGCAGTGTACATAGCGGGGAGATCTCCTACGAGCAGTACTTC. It encodes CASSVHSGEISYEQYF.

The chain couples TRBV2 to TRBJ2-5; 9 bases agree with TRBD2. CDR1 is SNHLY, CDR2 FYNNEI, per germline. J lost 5 bases, V lost 6 bases, and 16 bases had no gene match. The CDR3 sequence is 17 residues long. The CDR3 coding sequence is TGTGCCAGCAGATTGGGCCTCAATAGCGGGGGCCGTGAGACCCAGTACTTC. Its protein product is CASRLGLNSGGRETQYF.

The chain uses TRBV5-1 and TRBJ2-2; D remains ambiguous. The CDR3 is 15 residues long. V lost 0 bases and J lost 8, with 14 bases in between. Germline values: CDR1 SGHRS, CDR2 YFSETQ. The CDR3 spells CASSLEFQVRGELFF. The CDR3 DNA is TGCGCCAGCAGCTTGGAATTCCAAGTCAGAGGGGAGCTGTTTTTT.

This clone showed up just a few times. The sample has other DNA sequences that encode this CDR3 too. The chain combines TRBV6-5 with TRBJ1-6; no firm D call. The CDR3 length is 14 residues. Trimming took off 6 bases at V and 5 bases at J, with 11 bases between the two ends. Germline V gene lookup returns CDR1 MNHEY and CDR2 SVGAGI. CDR3 protein: CASSAGSNNSPLHF. The CDR3, as DNA: TGTGCCAGCAGCGCGGGGAGTAATAATTCACCCCTCCACTTT.

The chain joins TRBV2 to TRBJ2-2, with D perhaps matching TRBD1 (6 bases). The CDR3 is 14 amino acids. Trimming shortened V by 6 bases and J by 4 bases, and 12 bases separated the two germline ends. Germline V gene data show CDR1 as SNHLY and CDR2 as FYNNEI. The CDR3 spells CASSRQVFTGELFF. As DNA, the CDR3 is TGTGCCAGCAGCAGACAGGTTTTCACCGGGGAGCTGTTTTTT.

This chain connects TRBV6-6 to TRBJ2-1; TRBD2 might be the D (6 bases). CDR3 length: 14 residues. With 3 bases removed from V and 5 bases from J, the gap between germline ends came to 11 bases. Germline V lookup: CDR1 MNHNY, CDR2 SVGAGI (reference sequence). CDR3 residues: CASSYAGSHNEQFF. The CDR3 region has the DNA TGTGCCAGCAGTTATGCGGGGAGCCACAATGAGCAGTTCTTC.

The chain recombines TRBV15 with TRBJ2-3, with D possibly matching TRBD2 (6 bases). The CDR3 consists of 17 residues. V was trimmed by 4 bases and J by 1 base, leaving 18 bases between them. Germline CDR1 reads LNHNV; CDR2 reads YYDKDF (reference sequence). CDR3 sequence: CATSKGGGVLGTDTQYF. CDR3 in DNA: TGTGCCACCAGCAAAGGAGGCGGGGTCCTTGGCACAGATACGCAGTATTTT.

This clone came up a few times. The gene calls are TRBV11-2 and TRBJ2-2; perhaps TRBD2 as D (6 bases). The CDR3 spans 15 residues. V lost 2 bases, J lost 7 bases, and 14 bases lay in between. Germline CDR1 reads SGHAT; CDR2 reads FQNNGV. CDR3 DNA sequence: TGTGCCAGCAGCTTACGGGACTTAGGCAGCGGGGAGCTGTTTTTT. It codes for CASSLRDLGSGELFF.

The chain couples TRBV5-1 to TRBJ2-6; maybe TRBD1 (5 bases). In germline, CDR1 is SGHRS, CDR2 YFSETQ. V shed 0 bases and J shed 2 bases, with 12 bases lying between them. The CDR3 extends over 17 amino acids. In DNA, the CDR3 is TGCGCCAGCAGCTTGGCCGGCAGGGCTACTGGGGCCAACGTCCTGACTTTC. Encoded protein: CASSLAGRATGANVLTF.

The V gene is TRBV5-1, the J gene TRBJ2-5; no reliable D call. V lost 7 bases, J lost 4 bases, and 14 bases lay in between. CDR3 size: 13 residues. Looked up from germline, CDR1 is SGHRS and CDR2 is YFSETQ. The CDR3 DNA sequence: TGCGCCAGCCTAAACAGTGTAACAGAGACCCAGTACTTC. This sequence encodes CASLNSVTETQYF.

Remarks on this clone: This sample includes further DNA sequences coding for the same CDR3. The chain recombines TRBV19 with TRBJ1-5, with D perhaps TRBD1 (5 bases). Germline CDR1 LNHDA, CDR2 SQIVND (reference sequence). The CDR3 extends over 13 amino acids. V was cut by 1 base and J by 4 bases, with 5 bases left in between. CDR3: CASSIAGNQPQHF. The CDR3 DNA is TGTGCCAGTAGTATAGCAGGGAATCAGCCCCAGCATTTT.

The rearrangement uses TRBV29-1 and TRBJ2-5, with 10 bases that match TRBD2. Looked up from germline, CDR1 is SQVTM and CDR2 is ANQGSEA. There are 16 residues in the CDR3. With 6 bases clipped from V and 0 bases from J, the junction kept 10 bases outside the gene matches. In DNA, the CDR3 is TGCAGCGTCTCCTCCGGACTAGCGGCATACCAAGAGACCCAGTACTTC. Amino acid sequence: CSVSSGLAAYQETQYF.

This clone was seen only once. V gene TRBV27 combines with J gene TRBJ1-2; 11 nucleotides line up with TRBD1. Trimming at V came to 5 bases and at J to 8 bases, leaving 16 bases not matched to a gene. The CDR3 spans 17 residues. The germline V gene encodes CDR1 MNHEY and CDR2 SMNVEV (reference sequence). CDR3 in DNA: TGTGCCAGCAGTCTTACCAGGACAGGGGGCGGGATACCGGGCTACACCTTC. Its translation is CASSLTRTGGGIPGYTF.

This clone was observed a single time. The V and J genes are TRBV7-2 and TRBJ2-4; the D gene is possibly TRBD2 (6 bases). Looked up from germline, CDR1 is SGHTA and CDR2 is FQGNSA. The CDR3 has 16 residues. With 3 bases removed from V and 9 bases from J, the gap between germline ends came to 21 bases. The CDR3 sequence: CASSFSGDAAGSIQYF. The CDR3 nucleotides read TGTGCCAGCAGCTTCTCGGGGGACGCCGCCGGAAGCATTCAGTACTTC.

The chain couples TRBV19 to TRBJ2-1, with 9 nucleotides matching TRBD2. The CDR3 totals 15 residues. Germline V lookup: CDR1 LNHDA, CDR2 SQIVND (reference sequence). With 5 bases clipped from V and 7 bases from J, the junction kept 9 bases outside the gene matches. CDR3 coding DNA: TGTGCCAGTAGTCTCGGGGGAGCGGGGGGAAATGAGCAGTTCTTC. As protein: CASSLGGAGGNEQFF.

The chain combines TRBV4-1 with TRBJ2-1, with 13 nucleotides matching TRBD2. The CDR3 has 16 amino acids. The germline V gene has CDR1 MGHRA and CDR2 YSYEKL. V shed 1 base and J 4 bases; nucleotides not matched to a gene: 1. CDR3 sequence reads: CASSQATSGGYNEQFF. In nucleotides, the CDR3 is TGCGCCAGCAGCCAAGCGACTAGCGGGGGGTACAATGAGCAGTTCTTC.